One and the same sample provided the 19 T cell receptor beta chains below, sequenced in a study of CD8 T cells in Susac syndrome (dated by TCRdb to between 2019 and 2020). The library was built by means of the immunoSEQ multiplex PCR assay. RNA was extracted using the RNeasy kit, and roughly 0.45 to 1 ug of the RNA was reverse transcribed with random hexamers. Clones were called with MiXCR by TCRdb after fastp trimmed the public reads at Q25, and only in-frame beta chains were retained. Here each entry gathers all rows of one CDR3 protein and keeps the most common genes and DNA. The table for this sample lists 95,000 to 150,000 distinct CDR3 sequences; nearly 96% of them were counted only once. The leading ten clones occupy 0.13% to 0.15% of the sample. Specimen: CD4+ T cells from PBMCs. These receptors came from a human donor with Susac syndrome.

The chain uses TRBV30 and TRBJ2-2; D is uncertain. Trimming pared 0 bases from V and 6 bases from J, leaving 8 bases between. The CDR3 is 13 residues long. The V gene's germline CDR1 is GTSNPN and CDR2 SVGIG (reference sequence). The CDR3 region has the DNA TGTGCCTGGAGTGTACTCCCCTCCGGGGAGCTGTTTTTT. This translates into CAWSVLPSGELFF.

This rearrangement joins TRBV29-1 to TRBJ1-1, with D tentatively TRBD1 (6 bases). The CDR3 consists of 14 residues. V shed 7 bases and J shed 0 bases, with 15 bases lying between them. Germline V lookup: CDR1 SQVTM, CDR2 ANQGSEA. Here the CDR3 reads CSGRGGLLNTEAFF. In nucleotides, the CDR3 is TGCAGCGGAAGGGGGGGACTCTTGAACACTGAAGCTTTCTTT.

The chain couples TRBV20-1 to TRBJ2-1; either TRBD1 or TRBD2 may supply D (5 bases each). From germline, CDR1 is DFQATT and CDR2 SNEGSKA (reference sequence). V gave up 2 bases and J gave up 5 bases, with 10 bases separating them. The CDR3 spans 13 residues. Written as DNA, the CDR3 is TGCAGTGCTAGACCGGGACGAAACAATGAGCAGTTCTTC. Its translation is CSARPGRNNEQFF.

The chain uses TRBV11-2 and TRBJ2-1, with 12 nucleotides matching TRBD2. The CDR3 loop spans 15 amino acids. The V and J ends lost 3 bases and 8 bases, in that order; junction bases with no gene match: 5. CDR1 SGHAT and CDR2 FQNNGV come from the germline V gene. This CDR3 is CASSFGLAGSYEQFF. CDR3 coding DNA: TGTGCCAGCAGCTTCGGACTAGCGGGGTCATATGAGCAGTTCTTC.

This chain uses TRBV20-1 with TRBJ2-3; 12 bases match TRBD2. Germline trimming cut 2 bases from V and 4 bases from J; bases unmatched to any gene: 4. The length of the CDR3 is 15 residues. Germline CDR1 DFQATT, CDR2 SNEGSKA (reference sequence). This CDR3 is CSARQASGRADTQYF. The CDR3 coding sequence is TGCAGTGCTAGACAGGCTAGCGGGAGGGCAGATACGCAGTATTTT.

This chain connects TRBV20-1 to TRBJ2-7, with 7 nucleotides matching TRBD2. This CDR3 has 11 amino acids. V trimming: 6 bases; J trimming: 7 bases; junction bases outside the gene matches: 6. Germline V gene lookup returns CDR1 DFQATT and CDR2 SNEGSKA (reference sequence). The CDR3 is CSAGGSREQYF. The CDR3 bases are TGCAGTGCCGGGGGGTCGAGGGAGCAGTACTTC.

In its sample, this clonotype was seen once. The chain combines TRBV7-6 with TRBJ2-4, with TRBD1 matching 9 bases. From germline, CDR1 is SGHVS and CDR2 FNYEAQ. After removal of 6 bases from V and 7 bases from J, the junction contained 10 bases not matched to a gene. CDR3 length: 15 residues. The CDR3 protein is CASSPGGQGWNIQYF. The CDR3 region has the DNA TGTGCCAGCAGTCCCGGAGGACAGGGGTGGAACATTCAGTACTTC.

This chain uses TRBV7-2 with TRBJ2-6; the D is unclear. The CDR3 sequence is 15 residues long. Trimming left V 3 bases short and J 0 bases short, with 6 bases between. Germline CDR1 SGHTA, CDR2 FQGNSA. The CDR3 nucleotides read TGTGCCAGCAGCTTCGACGTCTCTGGGGCCAACGTCCTGACTTTC. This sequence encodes CASSFDVSGANVLTF.

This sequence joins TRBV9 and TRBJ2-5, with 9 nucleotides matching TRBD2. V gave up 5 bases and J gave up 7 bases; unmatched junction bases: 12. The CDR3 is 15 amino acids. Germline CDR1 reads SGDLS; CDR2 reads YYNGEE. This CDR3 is CASRYDSGSHGTQYF. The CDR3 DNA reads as TGTGCCAGCAGATACGATAGCGGGAGTCACGGGACCCAGTACTTC.

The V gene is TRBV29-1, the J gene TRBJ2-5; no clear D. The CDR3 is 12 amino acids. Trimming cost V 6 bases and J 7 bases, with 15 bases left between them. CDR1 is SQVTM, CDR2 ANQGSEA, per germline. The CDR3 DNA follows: TGCAGCGTCACGGAGTTGATGGGGACCCAGTACTTC. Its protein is CSVTELMGTQYF.

The CDR3 sequence: CATSGTFGGAYTF. The CDR3 DNA sequence: TGTGCCACCAGTGGGACCTTCGGGGGGGCCTACACCTTC. V and J are TRBV24-1 and TRBJ1-2; D is possibly TRBD1 (6 bases). The CDR3 contains 13 residues. Germline CDR1 and CDR2: KGHDR and SFDVKD. Trimming took off 5 bases at V and 10 bases at J, with 16 bases between the two ends.

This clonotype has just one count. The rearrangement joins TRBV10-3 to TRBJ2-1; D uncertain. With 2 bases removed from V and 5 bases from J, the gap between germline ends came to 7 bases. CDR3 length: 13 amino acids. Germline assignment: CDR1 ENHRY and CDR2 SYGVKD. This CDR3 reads CAISEMGNNEQFF. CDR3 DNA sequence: TGTGCCATCAGTGAGATGGGGAACAATGAGCAGTTCTTC.

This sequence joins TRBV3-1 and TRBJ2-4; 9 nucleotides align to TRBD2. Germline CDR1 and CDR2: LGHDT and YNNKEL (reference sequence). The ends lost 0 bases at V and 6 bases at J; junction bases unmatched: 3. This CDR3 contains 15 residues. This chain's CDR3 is CASSQDLAGRNIQYF. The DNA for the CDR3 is TGTGCCAGCAGCCAAGATCTAGCGGGAAGAAACATTCAGTACTTC.

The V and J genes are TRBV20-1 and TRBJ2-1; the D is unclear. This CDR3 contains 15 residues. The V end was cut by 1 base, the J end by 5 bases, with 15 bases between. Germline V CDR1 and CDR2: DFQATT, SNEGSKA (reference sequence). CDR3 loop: CSARGAKGYNNEQFF. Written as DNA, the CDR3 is TGCAGTGCTAGAGGGGCGAAAGGGTACAACAATGAGCAGTTCTTC.

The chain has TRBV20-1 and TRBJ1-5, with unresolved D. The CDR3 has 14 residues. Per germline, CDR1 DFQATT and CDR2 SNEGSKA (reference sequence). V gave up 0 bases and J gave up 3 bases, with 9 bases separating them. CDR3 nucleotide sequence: TGCAGTGCTAGAGACCAACACACCAATCAGCCCCAGCATTTT. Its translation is CSARDQHTNQPQHF.

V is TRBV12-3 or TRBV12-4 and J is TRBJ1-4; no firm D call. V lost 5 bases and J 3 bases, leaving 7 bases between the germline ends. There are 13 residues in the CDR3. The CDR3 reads CASSPPANEKLFF. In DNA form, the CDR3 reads TGTGCCAGCAGTCCCCCGGCTAATGAAAAACTGTTTTTT.

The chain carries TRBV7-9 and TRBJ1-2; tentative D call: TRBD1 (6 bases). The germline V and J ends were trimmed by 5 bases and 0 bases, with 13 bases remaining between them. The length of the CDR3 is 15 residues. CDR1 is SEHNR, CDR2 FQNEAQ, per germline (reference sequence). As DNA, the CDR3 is TGTGCCAGCAGCCCGGGGGGGGCAGCTAACTATGGCTACACCTTC. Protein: CASSPGGAANYGYTF.

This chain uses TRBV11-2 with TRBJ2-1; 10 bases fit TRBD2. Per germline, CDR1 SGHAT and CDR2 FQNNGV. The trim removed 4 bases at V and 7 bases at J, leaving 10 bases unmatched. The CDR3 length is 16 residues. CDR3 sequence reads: CASSSLDSGRINEQFF. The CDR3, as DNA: TGTGCCAGCAGCTCATTGGATAGCGGGAGGATTAATGAGCAGTTCTTC.

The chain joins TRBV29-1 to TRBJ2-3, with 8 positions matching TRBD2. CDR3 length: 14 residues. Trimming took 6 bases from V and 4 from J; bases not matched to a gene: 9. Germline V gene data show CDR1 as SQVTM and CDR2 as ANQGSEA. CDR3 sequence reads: CSVWGGRRADTQYF. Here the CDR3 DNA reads TGCAGCGTCTGGGGCGGGAGGAGGGCAGATACGCAGTATTTT.